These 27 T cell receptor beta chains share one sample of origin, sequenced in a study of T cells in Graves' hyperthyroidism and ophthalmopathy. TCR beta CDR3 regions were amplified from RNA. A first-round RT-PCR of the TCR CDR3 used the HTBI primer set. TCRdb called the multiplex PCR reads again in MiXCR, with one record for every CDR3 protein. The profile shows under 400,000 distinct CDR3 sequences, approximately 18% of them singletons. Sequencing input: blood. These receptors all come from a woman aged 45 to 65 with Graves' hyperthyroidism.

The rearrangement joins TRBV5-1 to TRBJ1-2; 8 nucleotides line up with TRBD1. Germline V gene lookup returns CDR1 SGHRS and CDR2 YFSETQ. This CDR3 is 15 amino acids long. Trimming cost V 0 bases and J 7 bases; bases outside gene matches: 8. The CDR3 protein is CASSLGLQGVRGYTF. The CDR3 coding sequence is TGCGCCAGCAGCTTGGGCCTACAGGGGGTTCGTGGCTACACCTTC.

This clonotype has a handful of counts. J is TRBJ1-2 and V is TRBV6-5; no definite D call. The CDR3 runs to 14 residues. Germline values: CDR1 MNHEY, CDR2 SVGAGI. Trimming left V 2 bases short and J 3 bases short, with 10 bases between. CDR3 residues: CASSYAGQDYGYTF. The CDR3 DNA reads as TGTGCCAGCAGTTACGCTGGCCAGGACTATGGCTACACCTTC.

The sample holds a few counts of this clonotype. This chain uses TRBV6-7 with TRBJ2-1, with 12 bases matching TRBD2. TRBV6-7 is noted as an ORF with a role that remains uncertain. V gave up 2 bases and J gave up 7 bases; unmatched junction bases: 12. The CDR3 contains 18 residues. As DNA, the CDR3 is TGTGCCAGCAGTTACCCGTTGACTAGCGGGAGAATTTGGAATGAGCAGTTCTTC. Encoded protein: CASSYPLTSGRIWNEQFF.

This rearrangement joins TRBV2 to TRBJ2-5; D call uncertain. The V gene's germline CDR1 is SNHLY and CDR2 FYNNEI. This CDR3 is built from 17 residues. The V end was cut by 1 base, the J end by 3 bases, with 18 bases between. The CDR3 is CASSEVSGLGGEETQYF. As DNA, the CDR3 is TGTGCCAGCAGTGAAGTCTCGGGTCTGGGTGGAGAAGAGACCCAGTACTTC.

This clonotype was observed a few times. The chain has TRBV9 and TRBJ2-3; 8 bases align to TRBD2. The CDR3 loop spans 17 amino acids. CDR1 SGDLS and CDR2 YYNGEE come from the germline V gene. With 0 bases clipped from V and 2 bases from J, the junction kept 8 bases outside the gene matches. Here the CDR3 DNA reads TGTGCCAGCAGCGTAGAGAGTAGCGGGACTATCACAGATACGCAGTATTTT. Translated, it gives CASSVESSGTITDTQYF.

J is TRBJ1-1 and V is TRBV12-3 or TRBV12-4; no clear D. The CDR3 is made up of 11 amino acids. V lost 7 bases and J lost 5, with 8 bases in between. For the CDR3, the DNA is TGTGCCAGCAAGGGCAGGACTGAAGCTTTCTTT. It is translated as CASKGRTEAFF.

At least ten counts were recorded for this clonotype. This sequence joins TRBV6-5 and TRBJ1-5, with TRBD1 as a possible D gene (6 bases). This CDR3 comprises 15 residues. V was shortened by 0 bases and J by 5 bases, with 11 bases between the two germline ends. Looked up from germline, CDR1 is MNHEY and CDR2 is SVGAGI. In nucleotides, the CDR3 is TGTGCCAGCAGTTACTCCGGGTCAGGGGATCAGCCCCAGCATTTT. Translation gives CASSYSGSGDQPQHF.

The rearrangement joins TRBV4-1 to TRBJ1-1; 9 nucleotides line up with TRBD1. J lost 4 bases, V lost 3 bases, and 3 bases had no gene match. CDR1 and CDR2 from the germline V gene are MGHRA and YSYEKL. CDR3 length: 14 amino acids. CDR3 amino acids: CASSQGTGTTEAFF. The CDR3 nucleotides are TGCGCCAGCAGCCAGGGGACAGGGACCACTGAAGCTTTCTTT.

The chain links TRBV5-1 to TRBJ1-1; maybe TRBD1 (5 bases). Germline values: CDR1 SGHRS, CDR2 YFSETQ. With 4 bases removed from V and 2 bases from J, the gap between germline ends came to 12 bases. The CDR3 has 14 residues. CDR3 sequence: CASSQFTGNTEAFF. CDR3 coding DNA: TGCGCCAGCAGCCAATTTACAGGAAACACTGAAGCTTTCTTT. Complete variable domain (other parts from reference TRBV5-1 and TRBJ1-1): KAGVTQTPRYLIKTRGQQVTLSCSPISGHRSVSWYQQTPGQGLQFLFEYFSETQRNKGNFPGRFSGRQFSNSRSEMNVSTLELGDSALYLCASSQFTGNTEAFFGQGTRLTVV.

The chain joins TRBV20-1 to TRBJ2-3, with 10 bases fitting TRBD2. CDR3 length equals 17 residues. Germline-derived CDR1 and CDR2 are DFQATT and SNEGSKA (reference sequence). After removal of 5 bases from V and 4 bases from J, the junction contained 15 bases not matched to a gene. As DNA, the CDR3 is TGCAGTGCTCCCGAACCCGCTCTAGCGGGAGAGGCAGATACGCAGTATTTT. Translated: CSAPEPALAGEADTQYF.

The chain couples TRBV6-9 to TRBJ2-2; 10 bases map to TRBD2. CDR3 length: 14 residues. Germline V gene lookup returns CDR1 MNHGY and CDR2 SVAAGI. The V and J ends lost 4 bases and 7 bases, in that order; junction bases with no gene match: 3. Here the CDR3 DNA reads TGTGCCAGCAGTTTAGCGGGAGGAGGCGGGGAGCTGTTTTTT. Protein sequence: CASSLAGGGGELFF.

CDR3 sequence (DNA): TGTGCCAGTAGTATCTTCGGGGTGAACACTGAAGCTTTCTTT. The encoded protein is CASSIFGVNTEAFF. V is TRBV19 and J is TRBJ1-1, with D hard to call. Germline CDR1 reads LNHDA; CDR2 reads SQIVND (reference sequence). The CDR3 contains 14 residues. Between the trimmed V and J ends, which lost 3 bases and 0 bases, there was a span of 8 bases.

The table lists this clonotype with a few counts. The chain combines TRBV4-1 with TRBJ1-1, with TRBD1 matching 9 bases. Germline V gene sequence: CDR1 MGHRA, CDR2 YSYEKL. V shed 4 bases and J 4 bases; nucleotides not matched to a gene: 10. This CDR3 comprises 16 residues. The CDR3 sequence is CASSRDRVFKGTEAFF. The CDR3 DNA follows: TGCGCCAGCAGCCGGGACAGGGTTTTCAAGGGCACTGAAGCTTTCTTT.

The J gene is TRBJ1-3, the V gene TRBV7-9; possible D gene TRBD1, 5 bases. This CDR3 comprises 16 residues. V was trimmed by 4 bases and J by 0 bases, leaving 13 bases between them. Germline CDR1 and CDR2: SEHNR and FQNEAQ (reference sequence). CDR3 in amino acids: CASSSGRPVSGNTIYF. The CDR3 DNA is TGTGCCAGCAGCTCGGGACGACCCGTCTCTGGAAACACCATATATTTT.

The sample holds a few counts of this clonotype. The CDR3 protein is CAWDGGGQGSQPQHF. In DNA form, the CDR3 reads TGTGCCTGGGATGGGGGGGGACAGGGAAGTCAGCCCCAGCATTTT. This chain links TRBV30 with TRBJ1-5, with 9 bases identical to TRBD1. Trimming at V came to 5 bases and at J to 6 bases, leaving 11 bases not matched to a gene. The length of the CDR3 is 15 residues. Germline V gene lookup returns CDR1 GTSNPN and CDR2 SVGIG (reference sequence).

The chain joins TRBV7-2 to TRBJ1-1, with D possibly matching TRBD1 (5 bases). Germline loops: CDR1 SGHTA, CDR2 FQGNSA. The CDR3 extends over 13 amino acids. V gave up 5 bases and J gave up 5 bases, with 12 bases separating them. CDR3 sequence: CASSAQGETEAFF. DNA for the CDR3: TGTGCCAGCAGCGCGCAGGGTGAGACTGAAGCTTTCTTT.

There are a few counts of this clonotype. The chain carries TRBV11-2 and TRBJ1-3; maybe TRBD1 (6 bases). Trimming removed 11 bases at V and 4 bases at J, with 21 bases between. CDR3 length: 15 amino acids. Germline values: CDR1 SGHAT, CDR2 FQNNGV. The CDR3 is CASRAWGQIGNTIYF. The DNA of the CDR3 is TGTGCCTCAAGAGCGTGGGGGCAGATCGGAAACACCATATATTTT.

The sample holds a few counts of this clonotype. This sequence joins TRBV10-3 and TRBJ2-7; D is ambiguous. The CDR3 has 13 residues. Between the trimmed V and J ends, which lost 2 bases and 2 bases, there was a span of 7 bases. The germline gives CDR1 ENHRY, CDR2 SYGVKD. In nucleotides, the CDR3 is TGTGCCATCAGTGAGGGAGATGCCTACGAGCAGTACTTC. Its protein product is CAISEGDAYEQYF.

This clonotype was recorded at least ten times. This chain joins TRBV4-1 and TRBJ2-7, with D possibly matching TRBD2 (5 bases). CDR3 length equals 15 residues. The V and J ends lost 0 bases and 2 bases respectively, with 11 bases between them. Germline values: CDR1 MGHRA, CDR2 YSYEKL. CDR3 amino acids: CASSQDPSGAYEQYV. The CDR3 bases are TGCGCCAGCAGCCAAGACCCAAGCGGCGCCTACGAGCAGTACGTC.

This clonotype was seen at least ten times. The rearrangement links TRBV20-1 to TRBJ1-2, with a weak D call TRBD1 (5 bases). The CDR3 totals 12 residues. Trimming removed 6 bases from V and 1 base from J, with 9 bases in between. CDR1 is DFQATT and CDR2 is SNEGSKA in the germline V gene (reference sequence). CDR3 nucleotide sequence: TGCAGTGCCGCGACAGATAACTATGGCTACACCTTC. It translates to CSAATDNYGYTF.

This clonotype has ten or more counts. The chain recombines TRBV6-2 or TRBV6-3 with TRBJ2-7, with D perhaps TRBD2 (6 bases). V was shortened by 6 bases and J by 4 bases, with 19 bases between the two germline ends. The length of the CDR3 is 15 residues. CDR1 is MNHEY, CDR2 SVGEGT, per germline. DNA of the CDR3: TGTGCCAGCAGGGAGGGATTGGTGCTTCGATACGAGCAGTACGTC. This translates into CASREGLVLRYEQYV.

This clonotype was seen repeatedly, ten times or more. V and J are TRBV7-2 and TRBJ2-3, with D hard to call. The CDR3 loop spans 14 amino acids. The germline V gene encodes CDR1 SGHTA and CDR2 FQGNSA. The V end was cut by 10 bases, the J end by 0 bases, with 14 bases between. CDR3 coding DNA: TGTGCCATCCCACGGATCGGAAGCACAGATACGCAGTATTTT. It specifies CAIPRIGSTDTQYF. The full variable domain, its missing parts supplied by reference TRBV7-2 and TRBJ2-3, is GAGVSQSPSNKVTEKGKDVELRCDPISGHTALYWYRQSLGQGLEFLIYFQGNSAPDKSGLPSDRFSAERTGGSVSTLTIQRTQQEDSAVYLCAIPRIGSTDTQYFGPGTRLTVL.

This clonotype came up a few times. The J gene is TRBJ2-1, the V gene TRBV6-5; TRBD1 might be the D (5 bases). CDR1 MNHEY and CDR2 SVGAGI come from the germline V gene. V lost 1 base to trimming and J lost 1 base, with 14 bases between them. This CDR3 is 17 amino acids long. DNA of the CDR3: TGTGCCAGCAGTTACTTAGGGGTCTACCAGTCCTACAATGAGCAGTTCTTC. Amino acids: CASSYLGVYQSYNEQFF.

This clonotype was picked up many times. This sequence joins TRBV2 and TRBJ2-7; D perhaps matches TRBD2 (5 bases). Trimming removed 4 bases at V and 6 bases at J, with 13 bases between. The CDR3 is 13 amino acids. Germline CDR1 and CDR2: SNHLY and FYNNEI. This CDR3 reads CASSGQWGAEQYV. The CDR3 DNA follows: TGTGCCAGCAGTGGCCAGTGGGGAGCCGAGCAGTACGTC.

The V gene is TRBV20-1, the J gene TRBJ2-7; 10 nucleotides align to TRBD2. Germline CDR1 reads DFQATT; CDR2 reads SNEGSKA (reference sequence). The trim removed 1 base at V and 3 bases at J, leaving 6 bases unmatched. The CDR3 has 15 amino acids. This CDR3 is CSARGSSGSNYEQYF. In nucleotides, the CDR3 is TGCAGTGCTAGAGGGTCTAGCGGGAGTAACTACGAGCAGTACTTC.

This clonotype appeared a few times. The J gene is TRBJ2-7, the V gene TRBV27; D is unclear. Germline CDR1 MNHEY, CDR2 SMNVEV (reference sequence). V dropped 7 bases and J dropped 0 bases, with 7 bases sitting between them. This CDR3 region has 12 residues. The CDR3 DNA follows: TGTGCCAGCATCAAGGGCTCCTACGAGCAGTACTTC. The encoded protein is CASIKGSYEQYF.

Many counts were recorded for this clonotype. CDR3 sequence: CSATVSGGLEGYTF. The CDR3 nucleotides read TGCAGTGCTACCGTTTCCGGGGGCTTGGAGGGCTACACCTTC. The genes are TRBV20-1 and TRBJ1-2; tentatively, D is TRBD1 (6 bases). The CDR3 covers 14 residues. Germline V gives CDR1 DFQATT, CDR2 SNEGSKA (reference sequence). With 4 bases removed from V and 8 bases from J, the gap between germline ends came to 20 bases.